This T cell receptor (beta chain) was obtained from a study of cytomegalovirus exposure and HLA in healthy donors. PCR primers comprised 60 Vbeta and 13 Jbeta primers. This table comes from immunoSEQ multiplex PCR, and its TCRdb copy is limited to in-frame clones, with some not included. This sample has fewer than 95,000 clones, with approximately 64% found just once. Germline values: CDR1 MGHRA, CDR2 YSYEKL. V dropped 1 base and J dropped 4; count of bases not matched to a gene: 14. The CDR3 spans 19 residues. The sequenced material came from PBMCs. The receptor comes from a woman in her forties or fifties in good health and CMV-seropositive. This rearrangement joins TRBV4-1 to TRBJ1-4; TRBD1 matches at 8 bases. The CDR3 loop reads CASSQGRTGRGVNNEKLFF. CDR3 DNA sequence: TGCGCCAGCAGCCAAGGGCGGACAGGGCGAGGAGTAAATAATGAAAAACTGTTTTTT.